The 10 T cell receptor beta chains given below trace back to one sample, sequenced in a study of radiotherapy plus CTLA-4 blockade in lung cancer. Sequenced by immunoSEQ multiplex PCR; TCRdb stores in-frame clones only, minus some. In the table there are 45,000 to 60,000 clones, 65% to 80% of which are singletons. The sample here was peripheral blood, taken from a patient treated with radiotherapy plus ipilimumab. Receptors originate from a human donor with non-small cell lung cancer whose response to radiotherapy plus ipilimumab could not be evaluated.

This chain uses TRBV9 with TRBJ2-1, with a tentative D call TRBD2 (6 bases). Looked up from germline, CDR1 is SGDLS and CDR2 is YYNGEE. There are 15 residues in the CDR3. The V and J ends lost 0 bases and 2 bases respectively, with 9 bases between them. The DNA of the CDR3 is TGTGCCAGCAGCGTAGGGGACTCACCCTACAATGAGCAGTTCTTC. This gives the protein CASSVGDSPYNEQFF. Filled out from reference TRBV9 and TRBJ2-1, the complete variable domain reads DSGVTQTPKHLITATGQRVTLRCSPRSGDLSVYWYQQSLDQGLQFLIQYYNGEERAKGNILERFSAQQFPDLHSELNLSSLELGDSALYFCASSVGDSPYNEQFFGPGTRLTVL.

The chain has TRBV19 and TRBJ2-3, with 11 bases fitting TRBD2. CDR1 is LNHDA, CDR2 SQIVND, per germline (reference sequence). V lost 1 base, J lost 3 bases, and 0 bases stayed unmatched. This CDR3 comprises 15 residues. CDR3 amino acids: CASSIGTSGTDTQYF. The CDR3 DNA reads TGTGCCAGTAGTATAGGGACTAGCGGGACAGATACGCAGTATTTT.

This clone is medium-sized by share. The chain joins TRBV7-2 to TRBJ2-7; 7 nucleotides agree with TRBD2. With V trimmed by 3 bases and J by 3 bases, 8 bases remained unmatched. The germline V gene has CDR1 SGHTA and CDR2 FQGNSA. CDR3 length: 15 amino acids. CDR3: CASSFGTNTFYEQYF. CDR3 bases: TGTGCCAGCAGCTTCGGGACTAATACCTTCTACGAGCAGTACTTC.

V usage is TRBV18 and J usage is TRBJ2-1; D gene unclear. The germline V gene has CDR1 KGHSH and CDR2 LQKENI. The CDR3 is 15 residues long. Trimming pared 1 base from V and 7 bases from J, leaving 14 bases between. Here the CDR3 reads CASSPRGGDRNEQFF. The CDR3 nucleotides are TGTGCCAGCTCACCACGAGGCGGCGACCGGAATGAGCAGTTCTTC.

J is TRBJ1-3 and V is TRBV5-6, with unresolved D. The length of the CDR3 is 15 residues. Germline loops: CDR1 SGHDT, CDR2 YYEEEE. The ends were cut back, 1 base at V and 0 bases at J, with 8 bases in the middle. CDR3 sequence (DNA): TGTGCCAGCAGCTTGCTGGGCGTCTCTGGAAACACCATATATTTT. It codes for CASSLLGVSGNTIYF.

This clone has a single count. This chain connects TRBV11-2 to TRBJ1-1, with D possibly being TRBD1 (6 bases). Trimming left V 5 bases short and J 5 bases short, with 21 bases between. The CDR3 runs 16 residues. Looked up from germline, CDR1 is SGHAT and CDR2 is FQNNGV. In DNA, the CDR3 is TGTGCCAGCAGCCGTGGGCGGGGGGCGAGGGGAACTGAAGCTTTCTTT. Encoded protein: CASSRGRGARGTEAFF.

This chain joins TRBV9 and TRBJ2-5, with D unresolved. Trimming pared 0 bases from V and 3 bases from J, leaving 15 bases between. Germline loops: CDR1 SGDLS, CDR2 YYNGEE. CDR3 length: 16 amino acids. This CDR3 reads CASSVGPNWSEETQYF. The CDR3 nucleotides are TGTGCCAGCAGCGTAGGGCCCAATTGGAGCGAAGAGACCCAGTACTTC.

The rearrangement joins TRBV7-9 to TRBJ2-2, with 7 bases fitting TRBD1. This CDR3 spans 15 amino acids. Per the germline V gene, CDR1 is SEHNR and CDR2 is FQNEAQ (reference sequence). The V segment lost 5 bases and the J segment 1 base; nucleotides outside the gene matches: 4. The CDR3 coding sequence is TGTGCCAGCAGCGAGCGACAGGGGAACACCGGGGAGCTGTTTTTT. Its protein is CASSERQGNTGELFF.

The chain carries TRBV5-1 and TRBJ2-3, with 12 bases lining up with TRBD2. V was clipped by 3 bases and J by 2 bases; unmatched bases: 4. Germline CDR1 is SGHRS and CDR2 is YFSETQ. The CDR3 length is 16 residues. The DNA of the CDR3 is TGCGCCAGCAGCTCGGGACTAGCGGGTTTCACAGATACGCAGTATTTT. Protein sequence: CASSSGLAGFTDTQYF.

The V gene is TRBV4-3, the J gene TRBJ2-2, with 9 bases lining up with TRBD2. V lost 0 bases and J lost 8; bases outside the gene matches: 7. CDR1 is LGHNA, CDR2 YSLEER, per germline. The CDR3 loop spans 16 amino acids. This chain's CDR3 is CASSQEGGGASGELFF. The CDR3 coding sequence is TGCGCCAGCAGCCAAGAGGGCGGGGGGGCTTCGGGGGAGCTGTTTTTT.